The subject of this entry is one T cell receptor (beta chain). These data are taken from a study of post-analysis software for immune sequencing data. Unique molecular identifiers featured in each of the TCR beta cDNA libraries. TCRdb used MiXCR to reprocess the PCR reads, holding one entry per CDR3 protein. The sample includes about 820,000 distinct CDR3 sequences, 53% seen only once; the top ten take over 4%. The TCR sequence derives from a girl aged 10 to 17 with multiple sclerosis. The source material was blood.

The CDR3, as DNA: TGTGCCAGCAGCGATGGGACTAGCGTGGACACCGGGGAGCTGTTTTTT. Amino acids: CASSDGTSVDTGELFF. The chain uses TRBV5-5 and TRBJ2-2; 10 nucleotides line up with TRBD2. The CDR3 covers 16 residues. After removal of 4 bases from V and 3 bases from J, the junction contained 6 bases not matched to a gene. CDR1 is SGHKS, CDR2 YYEKEE, per germline (reference sequence). The variable domain in full, completed from reference TRBV5-5 and TRBJ2-2, reads DAGVTQSPTHLIKTRGQQVTLRCSPISGHKSVSWYQQVLGQGPQFIFQYYEKEERGRGNFPDRFSARQFPNYSSELNVNALLLGDSALYLCASSDGTSVDTGELFFGEGSRLTVL.